Listed here are 9 T cell receptor beta chains from one sample, sequenced in a study of tumor-infiltrating lymphocytes in primary liver carcinoma. With around 500 ng total RNA as template and a constant-region primer, TCR beta cDNA was made. Each TCR beta library was derived from three nested multiplex PCR rounds that employed slightly modified ARM-PCR. Two initial PCR rounds of about 11 cycles each paired TRBV1-TRBV30 forward primers with a C-beta reverse primer. TCRdb independently ran MiXCR on the multiplex PCR reads; one entry per CDR3 protein. Of almost 55,000 distinct CDR3 sequences listed, 70% to 85% are singletons. The tissue used was unsorted bulk material of about 19-31 mg. RNA and DNA were co-extracted from it with the AllPrep DNA/RNA mini kit. Material for sequencing was liver tumor tissue from sampling region 2. The subset denotes: tumor region T2, inferior pole. All receptors come from a middle-aged man with primary liver carcinoma and hepatitis B virus infection.

For this clonotype: The junction departs from the called germline gene at one end, perhaps through a read error. The CDR3 DNA sequence: TGCAGCGGATCGCCGGGACAGGGGCTGGATGAGCAGTTTTTC. Residues: CSGSPGQGLDEQFF. The V and J genes are TRBV29-1 and TRBJ2-1, with TRBD1 matching over 10 bases. Germline V CDR1 and CDR2: SQVTM, ANQGSEA. CDR3 length: 14 amino acids.

Of note for this clonotype: A junction end diverges from the germline sequence, so it may reflect a read error. The chain uses TRBV14 and TRBJ2-1; 7 nucleotides match TRBD2. The CDR3 has 15 amino acids. In germline, CDR1 is SGHDN, CDR2 FVKESK. In DNA form, the CDR3 reads TGTGCCAACAGCCAGCTCGGGAGTAGCGGGAATGAGCAGTTCTTC. Protein sequence: CANSQLGSSGNEQFF.

With regard to this clonotype: A much larger clone lies one base from this, so it may be a read error. The V call is TRBV2, the J call TRBJ1-2; TRBD1 is a possible D gene (5 bases). CDR1 is SNHLY and CDR2 is FYNNEI in the germline V gene. The CDR3 has 12 amino acids. This CDR3 is CAGREGMDGYTF. The CDR3, as DNA: TGTGCCGGCAGGGAGGGGATGGATGGCTACACCTTC.

Of note for this clonotype: The junction departs from germline at one end; a sequencing error may be responsible. The chain couples TRBV24-1 to TRBJ2-3, with D tentatively TRBD2 (6 bases). The CDR3 has 17 residues. From germline, CDR1 is KGHDR and CDR2 SFDVKD. In nucleotides, the CDR3 is TGTGCCTCCAGTGACACCGGGACTCTCTTCCATCCGGATACGCAGTATTTT. This encodes CASSDTGTLFHPDTQYF.

As regards this clonotype: One end of the junction varies from germline; a read error may be responsible. This rearrangement joins TRBV6-5 to TRBJ2-3, with 9 bases fitting TRBD2. The germline gives CDR1 MNHEY, CDR2 SVGAGI. This CDR3 is built from 15 residues. The CDR3 region has the DNA TGTGCCAGTAGTTATGATGCGGGAGGGGAAGATACGCAGTATTTT. Protein: CASSYDAGGEDTQYF.

Remarks on this clonotype: Since the CDR3 does not end with the conserved phenylalanine or tryptophan, this likely comes from a read error. This rearrangement joins TRBV6-6 to TRBJ2-2; tentative D call: TRBD2 (5 bases). This CDR3 contains 15 residues. Germline V CDR1 and CDR2: MNHNY, SVGAGI (reference sequence). Trimming took 2 bases from V and 7 from J, leaving 14 bases between them. CDR3 in DNA: TGTGCCAGCAGTTACGGTGCGGTCGGGATCGGGGAGCTGTTTATT. This translates into CASSYGAVGIGELFI.

As DNA, the CDR3 is TGTGCCAGCAGCTTGGGGGTAGGGGGCCGTAAGGCCCAGTACTTC. It codes for CASSLGVGGRKAQYF. This rearrangement joins TRBV11-2 to TRBJ2-5; 7 positions match TRBD1. The length of the CDR3 is 15 residues. Germline-derived CDR1 and CDR2 are SGHAT and FQNNGV. J was trimmed by 9 bases and V by 3 bases; bases with no gene match: 13.

The chain recombines TRBV11-2 with TRBJ2-7, with TRBD2 matching over 7 bases. Germline V lookup: CDR1 SGHAT, CDR2 FQNNGV. J was trimmed by 4 bases and V by 6 bases; bases with no gene match: 6. The CDR3 has 13 residues. This chain's CDR3 is CASSREGLYEQYF. The CDR3 nucleotides are TGTGCCAGCAGTAGGGAGGGCCTTTACGAGCAGTACTTC.

This sequence joins TRBV6-5 and TRBJ2-2; TRBD2 agrees at 8 bases. Per the germline V gene, CDR1 is MNHEY and CDR2 is SVGAGI. The CDR3 covers 14 residues. The CDR3: CVSRTIAGPGELFF. CDR3 DNA: TGTGTTAGCAGAACAATAGCGGGACCCGGGGAGCTGTTTTTT.